The next 14 T cell receptor beta chains were all read from a single sample in a study of blood T cell repertoires in COVID-19. Assay used: immunoSEQ multiplex PCR; TCRdb lists only in-frame clones, some missing. The sample includes hundreds of thousands of clones, 90% seen only once; the top ten take 0.87%. What was sequenced was PBMCs or T cells enriched from blood (not recorded which). The receptor set was obtained from a man aged 50 or older who had been exposed to COVID-19.

The chain is built from TRBV7-9 and TRBJ1-1; TRBD1 matches at 10 bases. In germline, CDR1 is SEHNR, CDR2 FQNEAQ (reference sequence). V lost 5 bases and J lost 10; bases outside the gene matches: 1. The CDR3 length is 11 residues. The CDR3 spells CASSRDRGAFF. DNA for the CDR3: TGTGCCAGCAGCCGGGACAGGGGAGCTTTCTTT. Full variable domain (missing parts from reference TRBV7-9 and TRBJ1-1): DTGVSQNPRHKITKRGQNVTFRCDPISEHNRLYWYRQTLGQGPEFLTYFQNEAQLEKSRLLSDRFSAERPKGSFSTLEIQRTEQGDSAMYLCASSRDRGAFFGQGTRLTVV.

The chain employs TRBV5-1 and TRBJ2-1; 8 bases line up with TRBD1. Looked up from germline, CDR1 is SGHRS and CDR2 is YFSETQ. With 2 bases clipped from V and 7 bases from J, the junction kept 8 bases outside the gene matches. This CDR3 is 15 amino acids long. In DNA, the CDR3 is TGCGCCAGCAGCTTCCAACTGACAGGGGAAAATGAGCAGTTCTTC. This gives the protein CASSFQLTGENEQFF.

This chain joins TRBV12-3 or TRBV12-4 and TRBJ1-2, with a possible D match to TRBD1 (5 bases). CDR3 length: 13 amino acids. V dropped 2 bases and J dropped 4 bases, with 8 bases sitting between them. CDR3 protein: CASSLTGRYGYTF. In DNA form, the CDR3 reads TGTGCCAGCAGTTTAACAGGACGCTATGGCTACACCTTC.

Comments on this clone: The junction departs from germline at one end; a sequencing error may be responsible. The chain combines TRBV7-7 with TRBJ1-5; D is uncertain. The germline gives CDR1 SSHAT, CDR2 FNYEAQ (reference sequence). This CDR3 contains 13 residues. The CDR3 is CASSLGIDQPQHF. CDR3 coding DNA: TGTGCTAGCAGCTTAGGTATCGATCAGCCCCAGCATTTT. The variable domain in full, with the rest retrieved from reference TRBV7-7 and TRBJ1-5, is GAGVSQSPRYKVTKRGQDVTLRCDPISSHATLYWYQQALGQGPEFLTYFNYEAQPDKSGLPSDRFSAERPEGSISTLTIQRTEQRDSAMYRCASSLGIDQPQHFGDGTRLSIL.

The V gene is TRBV12-3 or TRBV12-4, the J gene TRBJ1-2, with D unclear. CDR3 length: 12 amino acids. Trimming took off 5 bases at V and 7 bases at J, with 11 bases between the two ends. The CDR3 here is CASSPTRFGYTF. As DNA, the CDR3 is TGTGCCAGCAGTCCGACTAGATTTGGCTACACCTTC.

The rearrangement links TRBV27 to TRBJ2-7; possibly TRBD2 for D (6 bases). In germline, CDR1 is MNHEY, CDR2 SMNVEV (reference sequence). The V end lost 2 bases, the J end lost 2 bases, and 10 bases lay between the germline ends. The CDR3 has 14 residues. The CDR3 coding sequence is TGTGCCAGCAGTTTAGGGACGGGAGCCTACGAGCAGTACTTC. This gives the protein CASSLGTGAYEQYF.

V is TRBV5-1 and J is TRBJ2-3, with TRBD2 matching over 8 bases. This CDR3 is 16 amino acids long. Germline CDR1 is SGHRS and CDR2 is YFSETQ. V was clipped by 4 bases and J by 2 bases; unmatched bases: 9. CDR3 amino acids: CASSTFGLAYTDTQYF. In nucleotides, the CDR3 is TGCGCCAGCAGCACATTTGGACTAGCTTACACAGATACGCAGTATTTT.

About this clone itself: This CDR3 is also generated by other DNA sequences in the sample. The chain recombines TRBV12-3 or TRBV12-4 with TRBJ1-2, with D tentatively TRBD1 (6 bases). This CDR3 has 12 amino acids. V was clipped by 2 bases and J by 5 bases, with 6 bases between them. The CDR3 DNA reads as TGTGCCAGCAGTTTAACAGGGTATGGCTACACCTTC. Translating gives CASSLTGYGYTF.

This chain joins TRBV11-2 and TRBJ2-1; no firm D call. The CDR3 is 14 residues long. Germline lookup yields CDR1 SGHAT and CDR2 FQNNGV. V lost 4 bases and J 0 bases, leaving 7 bases between the germline ends. The CDR3 loop is CASSSLSSYNEQFF. For the CDR3, the DNA is TGTGCCAGCAGCTCACTTAGCTCCTACAATGAGCAGTTCTTC.

The CDR3 DNA follows: TGTGCCAGCAGCCAATCTTTGAGCAATCAGCCCCAGCATTTT. Its protein product is CASSQSLSNQPQHF. The chain combines TRBV3-1 (or the pseudogene TRBV3-2) with TRBJ1-5; D is uncertain. Deletions cut 2 bases from V and 1 base from J, with 6 bases between. Germline assignment: CDR1 LGHDT and CDR2 YNNKEL (reference sequence). The CDR3 extends over 14 amino acids.

The genes are TRBV4-2 and TRBJ1-1, with D tentatively TRBD1 (6 bases). There are 14 residues in the CDR3. The V gene's germline CDR1 is LGHNA and CDR2 YNFKEQ. V dropped 0 bases and J dropped 4 bases, with 9 bases sitting between them. The CDR3 region is CASSQDGQRTEAFF. CDR3 sequence (DNA): TGTGCCAGCAGCCAAGATGGACAGCGCACTGAAGCTTTCTTT.

Only one count was recorded for this clone. The chain employs TRBV5-1 and TRBJ1-2; a possible D gene is TRBD1 (6 bases). Trimming took 4 bases from V and 4 from J, leaving 11 bases between them. There are 13 residues in the CDR3. Germline V gene data show CDR1 as SGHRS and CDR2 as YFSETQ. The CDR3 is CASSIDRSYGYTF. The DNA for the CDR3 is TGCGCCAGCAGCATAGACAGGAGCTATGGCTACACCTTC.

The chain combines TRBV7-6 with TRBJ2-1; 14 bases line up with TRBD2. Germline loops: CDR1 SGHVS, CDR2 FNYEAQ. The CDR3 is 16 residues long. V was pared by 5 bases and J by 5 bases, with 5 bases of the junction left unmatched. The CDR3 region has the DNA TGTGCCAGCAGCCGACTAGCGGGAGGGCCCAACAATGAGCAGTTCTTC. Encoded protein: CASSRLAGGPNNEQFF.

The V gene is TRBV10-3, the J gene TRBJ2-2; D is uncertain. The CDR3 loop spans 16 amino acids. Trimming removed 4 bases at V and 5 bases at J, with 17 bases between. The V gene's germline CDR1 is ENHRY and CDR2 SYGVKD. CDR3 DNA sequence: TGTGCCATCAGTGCAGCTTCCGTCACGGGTACCGGGGAGCTGTTTTTT. Translating gives CAISAASVTGTGELFF.